This T cell receptor (beta chain) was captured in a study of low-dose radiotherapy and immunotherapy resistance in tumors (dated by TCRdb to 2021 to 2024). About the study as a whole: Patients in Cohort 1 were given 0.5 Gy per fraction every 2 weeks, and the prescribed total PTV dose was 6.5 Gy. Cohort 2 received 1 Gy per fraction every two weeks, with a total of 13 Gy over 26 weeks. Patients were given nivolumab as a 240 mg flat dose every two weeks and ipilimumab at 1 mg/kg every six weeks, with both drugs delivered intravenously. Intravenous cyclophosphamide at 200 mg/m2 was administered every two weeks, one day ahead of each radiation and immunotherapy administration. Aspirin 300 mg was taken orally once daily by patients for four cycles, starting on cycle 1 day 1. Trial participants were not randomized into treatment groups. The translational analysis covered eight patients: three from the first dose cohort and the first five from the second dose cohort.

This clonotype was seen at least ten times. It has no known antigen specificity. There are no base qualities to consult, and no much larger clone falls within one base. The time point tag for this specimen amounts to: before trial treatment. Donors were enrolled in RACIN, a single-arm phase I dose-escalation trial in which nivolumab, ipilimumab, aspirin, low-dose cyclophosphamide and low-dose radiotherapy were combined. To be eligible, a patient needed to have an advanced solid tumor that was TIL-negative. This sample was sequenced with an Illumina HiSeq 2500. First-strand cDNA was synthesized with Superscript III and a set of TRAV- and TRBV-specific primers, covering both TCRalpha and TCRbeta chains. TCRs were amplified with Phusion for roughly 20 PCR cycles using a constant-region primer together with the adapter attached to the V primers. The MessageAmp II aRNA Amplification Kit was used to amplify the isolated mRNA, with in vitro transcription run for more than 15 hours at 37 degrees C. The Dynabeads mRNA DIRECT Purification Kit was used to isolate the mRNA for TCR sequencing. Indexed Illumina adapters were added in a second Phusion PCR of about 26 cycles, and the PCR products were purified with AMPure XP beads. Regarding the original processing steps: Using custom Perl scripts, TCR sequences that encoded the same protein were pooled, out-of-frame sequences were dropped, and the abundance of each clonotype was calculated. Any TCR sequence backed by just one read was left out of the analysis. The metrics used to describe the repertoires included Shannon entropy, Gini index, clonality, richness, and the frequency of TCRs shared between repertoires. TCRdb applied fastp at Q25 and MiXCR to the public reads, then kept only in-frame beta chains. Identical CDR3 proteins give one entry, which carries the most common genes and DNA. TCRdb's processing, not the authors' own work, is the source of the V and J calls. This sample gives around 76,000 distinct CDR3 sequences in total; less than 40% of them show up just once. In total, the top ten clones hold around 10% of the sample.

Reading from cysteine to phenylalanine, the CDR3 counts 14 amino acids. Only the CDR3 DNA stays, 42 bases, in frame from base 1. V and J are truncated by 0 bases and 2 bases respectively, leaving an intervening sequence of 8 bases. CDR1 and CDR2, per the germline V gene, are SGHVS and FQNEAQ. The sequenced sample was PBMCs, obtained before treatment. The TCR comes from a female donor with ovarian cancer. The chain is assembled from TRBV7-8 and TRBJ2-7; the D gene is perhaps TRBD1, from 5 matching bases. The DNA sequence is given as TGTGCCAGCAGCTTAGCGGGGCGAACCTACGAGCAGTACTTC. It translates to CASSLAGRTYEQYF.